A single sample gave rise to the 30 T cell receptor beta chains below, sequenced in a study of T cells in Graves' hyperthyroidism and ophthalmopathy. Amplification of TCR beta CDR3 regions used RNA as the template. An initial round of RT-PCR targeting the TCR CDR3 relied on the HTBI primer set. In TCRdb, the multiplex PCR reads were re-called with MiXCR into one record per CDR3 protein. The table records about 270,000 distinct CDR3 sequences, over 20% of them present only once. Sequencing was carried out using blood. These receptors originate from a man aged 25 to 40 with Graves' ophthalmopathy.

The genes are TRBV6-5 and TRBJ1-4, with 8 bases aligning to TRBD1. V was pared by 1 base and J by 6 bases, with 1 base of the junction left unmatched. CDR3 length equals 14 residues. CDR1 and CDR2 (germline): MNHEY, SVGAGI. CDR3 in DNA: TGTGCCAGCAGTTACTTACAGGGGGATGAAAAACTGTTTTTT. This sequence encodes CASSYLQGDEKLFF.

The chain has TRBV6-2 or TRBV6-3 and TRBJ2-7; D possibly matches TRBD1 or TRBD2 (6 bases each). The V gene's germline CDR1 is MNHEY and CDR2 SVGEGT. There are 16 residues in the CDR3. Trimming took off 5 bases at V and 3 bases at J, with 20 bases between the two ends. CDR3 residues: CASSQSKGGVGYEQYF. As DNA, the CDR3 is TGTGCCAGCAGTCAATCTAAGGGGGGAGTCGGCTACGAGCAGTACTTC.

This clonotype was counted only a few times. The rearrangement links TRBV28 to TRBJ2-7; maybe TRBD2 (5 bases). The V end was cut by 4 bases, the J end by 0 bases, with 10 bases between. The CDR3 has 14 residues. Germline CDR1 reads MDHEN; CDR2 reads SYDVKM. The CDR3 here is CASSYTGLSYEQYF. The CDR3 DNA follows: TGTGCCAGCAGTTATACCGGACTCTCCTACGAGCAGTACTTC.

This clonotype was picked up many times. The CDR3 DNA reads as TGCAGTGCTAGAGATCGGGTAGCGGGAGGTGGACATGAGCAGTTCTTC. It specifies CSARDRVAGGGHEQFF. The rearrangement links TRBV20-1 to TRBJ2-1; 10 bases agree with TRBD2. Trimming took 0 bases from V and 8 from J; bases not matched to a gene: 10. Germline CDR1 is DFQATT and CDR2 is SNEGSKA (reference sequence). The CDR3 covers 16 residues.

The V call is TRBV18, the J call TRBJ1-1, with D possibly matching TRBD1 (5 bases). This CDR3 comprises 15 residues. Per the germline V gene, CDR1 is KGHSH and CDR2 is LQKENI. V lost 1 base and J lost 1, with 10 bases in between. The DNA of the CDR3 is TGTGCCAGCTCACCACTACGGGACCAGAACACTGAAGCTTTCTTT. This gives the protein CASSPLRDQNTEAFF.

The chain joins TRBV12-5 to TRBJ2-5, with D tentatively TRBD1 (6 bases). Germline values: CDR1 LGHNT, CDR2 FRNRAP. The germline V and J ends were trimmed by 6 bases and 2 bases, with 16 bases remaining between them. The CDR3 consists of 15 residues. CDR3 DNA: TGTGCTAGTGGCCTACCCGACAGGAGACAAGAGACCCAGTACTTC. It codes for CASGLPDRRQETQYF.

Only one count was recorded for this clonotype. Germline is not matched at one junction end, which may reflect a read error. This chain joins TRBV5-1 and TRBJ2-3, with D maybe TRBD1 (6 bases). The CDR3 spans 17 residues. The germline V gene encodes CDR1 SGHRS and CDR2 YFSETQ. The CDR3 sequence is CASSFPGAGASTDTQYF. The DNA of the CDR3 is TGTGCCAGCAGCTTCCCCGGGGCAGGGGCGAGCACAGATACGCAGTATTTT.

The gene calls are TRBV12-3 or TRBV12-4 and TRBJ2-3; 9 bases align to TRBD2. This CDR3 contains 15 residues. J lost 4 bases, V lost 4 bases, and 6 bases had no gene match. DNA for the CDR3: TGTGCCAGCAGTTCTAGCGGGACTGAGGCAGATACGCAGTATTTT. This encodes CASSSSGTEADTQYF.

The chain carries TRBV28 and TRBJ2-7; TRBD2 matches at 9 bases. V gave up 3 bases and J gave up 2 bases; unmatched junction bases: 5. The CDR3 sequence is 15 residues long. CDR1 and CDR2 from the germline V gene are MDHEN and SYDVKM. DNA of the CDR3: TGTGCCAGCAGTTTGATTAGCGGGAGTACCTACGAGCAGTACTTC. It encodes CASSLISGSTYEQYF.

This clonotype was counted only a few times. The genes are TRBV7-9 and TRBJ2-1; D possibly corresponds to TRBD2 (6 bases). This CDR3 spans 15 amino acids. Trimming pared 6 bases from V and 0 bases from J, leaving 12 bases between. Per the germline V gene, CDR1 is SEHNR and CDR2 is FQNEAQ (reference sequence). The DNA for the CDR3 is TGTGCCAGCAGTGGAGGGTGGGGCTCCTACAATGAGCAGTTCTTC. Protein: CASSGGWGSYNEQFF.

The chain recombines TRBV2 with TRBJ2-7; 7 positions match TRBD1. The J segment lost 7 bases and the V segment lost 5 bases, leaving 5 bases of the junction unmatched. CDR3 length: 12 amino acids. Germline V gene sequence: CDR1 SNHLY, CDR2 FYNNEI. The CDR3 reads CASSRQGEEQYF. DNA for the CDR3: TGTGCCAGCAGTAGACAGGGTGAGGAGCAGTACTTC.

The chain combines TRBV2 with TRBJ1-2; D call uncertain. This CDR3 spans 15 amino acids. The germline CDR1 and CDR2 sequences are SNHLY and FYNNEI. Trimming removed 6 bases at V and 2 bases at J, with 16 bases between. CDR3 sequence: CASRDMDRANYGYTF. For the CDR3, the DNA is TGTGCCAGCAGAGATATGGACCGAGCCAACTATGGCTACACCTTC. The entire variable domain, with the rest obtained from reference TRBV2 and TRBJ1-2, is as follows: EPEVTQTPSHQVTQMGQEVILRCVPISNHLYFYWYRQILGQKVEFLVSFYNNEISEKSEIFDDQFSVERPDGSNFTLKIRSTKLEDSAMYFCASRDMDRANYGYTFGSGTRLTVV.

This clonotype was seen only a few times. Written as DNA, the CDR3 is TGTGCCAGCAGTTTACAGGGGACCGCGAGGACCGGGGAGCTGTTTTTT. As protein: CASSLQGTARTGELFF. The V gene is TRBV28, the J gene TRBJ2-2; D possibly corresponds to TRBD1 (6 bases). The CDR3 runs 16 residues. Germline CDR1 reads MDHEN; CDR2 reads SYDVKM. Trimming left V 2 bases short and J 5 bases short, with 15 bases between. Filled out from reference TRBV28 and TRBJ2-2, the complete variable domain reads DVKVTQSSRYLVKRTGEKVFLECVQDMDHENMFWYRQDPGLGLRLIYFSYDVKMKEKGDIPEGYSVSREKKERFSLILESASTNQTSMYLCASSLQGTARTGELFFGEGSRLTVL.

With respect to this clonotype: A read error is possible here, since a much larger clone lies one base away. The CDR3 is CASSRRQGYGYTF. CDR3 DNA: TGTGCCAGCAGCAGACGGCAGGGGTATGGCTACACCTTC. V usage is TRBV12-3 or TRBV12-4 and J usage is TRBJ1-2; D might be TRBD1 (6 bases). Trimming pared 6 bases from V and 5 bases from J, leaving 13 bases between. CDR3 length: 13 residues.

The CDR3: CASKRQGALAGANVLTF. The CDR3 region has the DNA TGTGCCAGCAAACGACAGGGGGCGCTTGCTGGGGCCAACGTCCTGACTTTC. This chain connects TRBV12-3 or TRBV12-4 to TRBJ2-6, with 10 bases fitting TRBD1. V was clipped by 7 bases and J by 2 bases; unmatched bases: 8. This CDR3 contains 17 residues.

The chain recombines TRBV28 with TRBJ1-6, with D tentatively TRBD1 (5 bases). With 6 bases removed from V and 7 bases from J, the gap between germline ends came to 13 bases. This CDR3 is built from 14 residues. Germline values: CDR1 MDHEN, CDR2 SYDVKM. CDR3 region: CASSTGLGNSPLHF. In DNA form, the CDR3 reads TGTGCCAGCAGCACGGGACTCGGGAATTCACCCCTCCACTTT.

The rearrangement joins TRBV19 to TRBJ1-1; tentative D call: TRBD1 (5 bases). V lost 7 bases and J lost 3, with 21 bases in between. CDR1 is LNHDA, CDR2 SQIVND, per germline (reference sequence). The CDR3 contains 16 residues. CDR3 bases: TGTGCCAGTACCTTGGGAGCCGGGGGTTGGCACACTGAAGCTTTCTTT. Its protein product is CASTLGAGGWHTEAFF.

The CDR3 DNA follows: TGCAGTGCAAAGCACGGGGCTGGAAACACCATATATTTT. It encodes CSAKHGAGNTIYF. The rearrangement links TRBV20-1 to TRBJ1-3; D gene ambiguous. The germline gives CDR1 DFQATT, CDR2 SNEGSKA (reference sequence). V lost 6 bases and J lost 2, with 11 bases in between. The CDR3 sequence is 13 residues long.

A single count supports this clonotype. This chain uses TRBV6-2 or TRBV6-3 with TRBJ1-4; D unresolved. V was shortened by 6 bases and J by 8 bases, with 13 bases between the two germline ends. The CDR3 contains 13 residues. The germline CDR1 and CDR2 sequences are MNHEY and SVGEGT. The CDR3 protein is CASSRTLGEKLFF. The CDR3 DNA follows: TGTGCCAGCAGCCGGACTCTCGGGGAAAAACTGTTTTTT.

V is TRBV18 and J is TRBJ1-1; D gene unclear. Trimming took 1 base from V and 1 from J, leaving 7 bases between them. The CDR3 loop spans 14 amino acids. Germline CDR1 is KGHSH and CDR2 is LQKENI. The CDR3 nucleotides read TGTGCCAGCTCACCACTTTTGCAGAACACTGAAGCTTTCTTT. Its protein product is CASSPLLQNTEAFF.

This clonotype was counted many times. The chain combines TRBV11-2 with TRBJ2-7; possibly TRBD2 for D (6 bases). Germline V gene lookup returns CDR1 SGHAT and CDR2 FQNNGV. This CDR3 is 14 amino acids long. V gave up 4 bases and J gave up 6 bases, with 16 bases separating them. The CDR3 reads CASSSRDGTSEQYF. The CDR3 nucleotides are TGTGCCAGCAGCTCACGGGACGGGACTTCCGAGCAGTACTTC.

The rearrangement joins TRBV12-3 or TRBV12-4 to TRBJ2-2; TRBD1 or TRBD2 may be the D gene (7 bases each). The CDR3 spans 15 residues. The V and J ends lost 8 bases and 5 bases respectively, with 18 bases between them. CDR3 protein: CASRSGGATTGELFF. CDR3 nucleotides: TGTGCCAGCCGGTCAGGGGGGGCTACTACCGGGGAGCTGTTTTTT.

This clonotype was detected many times. The gene calls are TRBV20-1 and TRBJ2-7; TRBD1 matches at 9 bases. Germline V gene sequence: CDR1 DFQATT, CDR2 SNEGSKA (reference sequence). The CDR3 runs 15 residues. With 0 bases clipped from V and 1 base from J, the junction kept 4 bases outside the gene matches. The CDR3 protein is CSARDPGQGSYEQYF. The CDR3 DNA is TGCAGTGCTAGAGATCCGGGACAGGGATCCTACGAGCAGTACTTC.

This clonotype has a count of ten or more. The CDR3 sequence is CASSPDNEQFF. The CDR3 DNA reads as TGTGCCAGCTCACCGGACAATGAGCAGTTCTTC. J is TRBJ2-1 and V is TRBV18; D uncertain. Per germline, CDR1 KGHSH and CDR2 LQKENI. V was pared by 3 bases and J by 5 bases, with 2 bases between. The CDR3 is 11 amino acids.

There are a few counts of this clonotype. The rearrangement links TRBV6-1 to TRBJ1-1; tentative D call: TRBD1 (6 bases). The length of the CDR3 is 15 residues. Germline V gene sequence: CDR1 MNHNS, CDR2 SASEGT. V lost 5 bases and J lost 3, with 16 bases in between. This CDR3 is CASSLTDRPHTEAFF. The CDR3 region has the DNA TGTGCCAGCAGTTTGACTGACAGGCCACACACTGAAGCTTTCTTT.

This clonotype was recorded many times. The V and J genes are TRBV3-1 and TRBJ2-5; D uncertain. The germline gives CDR1 LGHDT, CDR2 YNNKEL (reference sequence). V gave up 4 bases and J gave up 0 bases, with 12 bases separating them. This CDR3 is built from 15 residues. The CDR3 spells CASSRATAYQETQYF. The CDR3 nucleotides are TGTGCCAGCAGCCGGGCTACAGCGTACCAAGAGACCCAGTACTTC.

CDR3 DNA sequence: TGTGCCAGCAGCTTAGTATGGGGGAACGACAATGAGCAGTTCTTC. Translating it yields CASSLVWGNDNEQFF. The rearrangement links TRBV7-9 to TRBJ2-1; D may be TRBD1 or TRBD2 (5 bases each). Trimming shortened V by 1 base and J by 5 bases, and 12 bases separated the two germline ends. The CDR3 covers 15 residues. Germline lookup yields CDR1 SEHNR and CDR2 FQNEAQ (reference sequence).

The chain links TRBV20-1 to TRBJ2-7, with D tentatively TRBD1 or TRBD2 (5 bases each). The CDR3 is 13 amino acids. Trimming took off 3 bases at V and 2 bases at J, with 11 bases between the two ends. The V gene's germline CDR1 is DFQATT and CDR2 SNEGSKA (reference sequence). CDR3 region: CSARGTAPYEQYF. CDR3 DNA: TGCAGTGCTAGGGGGACCGCTCCCTACGAGCAGTACTTC.

This clonotype turned up a few times. The CDR3 DNA reads as TGTGCCAGCTCACCAGGGACAGCTCCGCGGGAGACCCAGTACTTC. It yields the protein CASSPGTAPRETQYF. This sequence joins TRBV18 and TRBJ2-5, with TRBD1 matching 7 bases. The V gene's germline CDR1 is KGHSH and CDR2 LQKENI. The trim removed 2 bases at V and 5 bases at J, leaving 8 bases unmatched. CDR3 length equals 15 residues.

This chain links TRBV2 with TRBJ2-3; 13 bases align to TRBD2. The J segment lost 2 bases and the V segment lost 6 bases, leaving 2 bases of the junction unmatched. Per the germline V gene, CDR1 is SNHLY and CDR2 is FYNNEI. The CDR3 covers 15 residues. CDR3 loop: CASRLAGGNTDTQYF. CDR3 coding DNA: TGTGCCAGCAGACTAGCGGGAGGGAACACAGATACGCAGTATTTT.